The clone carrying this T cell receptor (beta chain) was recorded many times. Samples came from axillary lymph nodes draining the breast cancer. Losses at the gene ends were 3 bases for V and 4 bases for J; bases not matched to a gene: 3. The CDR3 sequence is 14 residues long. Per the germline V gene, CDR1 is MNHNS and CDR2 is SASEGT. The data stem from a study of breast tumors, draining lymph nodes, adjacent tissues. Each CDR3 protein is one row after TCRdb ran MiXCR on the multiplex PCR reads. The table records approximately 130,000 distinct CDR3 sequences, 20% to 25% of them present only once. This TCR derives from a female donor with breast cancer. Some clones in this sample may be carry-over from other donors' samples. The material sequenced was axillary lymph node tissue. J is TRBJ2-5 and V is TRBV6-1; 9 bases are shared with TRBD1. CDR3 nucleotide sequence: TGTGCCAGCAGTGAGCAGACAGGGGGAGAGACCCAGTACTTC. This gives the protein CASSEQTGGETQYF.